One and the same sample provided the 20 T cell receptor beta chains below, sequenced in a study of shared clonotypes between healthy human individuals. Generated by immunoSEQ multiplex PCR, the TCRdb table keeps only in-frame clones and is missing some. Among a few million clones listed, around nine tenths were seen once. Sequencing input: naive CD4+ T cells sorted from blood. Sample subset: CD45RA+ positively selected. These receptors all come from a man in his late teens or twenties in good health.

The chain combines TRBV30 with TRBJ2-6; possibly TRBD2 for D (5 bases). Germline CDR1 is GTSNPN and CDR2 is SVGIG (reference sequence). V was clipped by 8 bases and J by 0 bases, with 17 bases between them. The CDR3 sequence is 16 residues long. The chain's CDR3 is CAHDLTGNSGANVLTF. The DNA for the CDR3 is TGTGCCCACGATCTGACGGGAAACTCTGGGGCCAACGTCCTGACTTTC.

The CDR3 nucleotides are TGTGCCAGCAGCTTGGGGACACGGTCTGGCTACACCTTC. Translating it yields CASSLGTRSGYTF. This chain connects TRBV5-6 to TRBJ1-2; the D gene is possibly TRBD1 (5 bases). The CDR3 totals 13 residues. Trimming took off 0 bases at V and 7 bases at J, with 10 bases between the two ends. Germline V lookup: CDR1 SGHDT, CDR2 YYEEEE. The variable domain in full, completed from reference TRBV5-6 and TRBJ1-2, reads DAGVTQSPTHLIKTRGQQVTLRCSPKSGHDTVSWYQQALGQGPQFIFQYYEEEERQRGNFPDRFSGHQFPNYSSELNVNALLLGDSALYLCASSLGTRSGYTFGSGTRLTVV.

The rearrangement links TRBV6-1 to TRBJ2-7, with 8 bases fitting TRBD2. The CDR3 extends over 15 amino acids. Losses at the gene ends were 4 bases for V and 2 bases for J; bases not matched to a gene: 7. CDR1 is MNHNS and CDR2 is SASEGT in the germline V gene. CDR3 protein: CASSVFSGTTYEQYF. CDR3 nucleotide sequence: TGTGCCAGCAGTGTCTTTAGCGGGACGACCTACGAGCAGTACTTC.

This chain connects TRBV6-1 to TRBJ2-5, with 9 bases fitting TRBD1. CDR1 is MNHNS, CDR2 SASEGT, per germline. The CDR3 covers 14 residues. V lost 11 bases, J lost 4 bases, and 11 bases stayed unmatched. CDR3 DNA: TGTGCCGTTGCTCCGGGACAGGGACCAGAGACCCAGTACTTC. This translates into CAVAPGQGPETQYF.

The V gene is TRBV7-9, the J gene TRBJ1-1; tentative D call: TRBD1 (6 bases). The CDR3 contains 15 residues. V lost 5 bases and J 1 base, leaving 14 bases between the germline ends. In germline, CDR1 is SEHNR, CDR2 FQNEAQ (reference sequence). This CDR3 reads CASSETTGSNTEAFF. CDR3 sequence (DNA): TGTGCCAGCAGCGAAACGACAGGCTCGAACACTGAAGCTTTCTTT.

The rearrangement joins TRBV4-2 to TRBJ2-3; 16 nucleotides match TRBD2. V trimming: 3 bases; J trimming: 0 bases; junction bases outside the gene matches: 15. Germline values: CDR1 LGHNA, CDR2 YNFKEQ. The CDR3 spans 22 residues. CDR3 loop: CASSQGLAGGTIIASSTDTQYF. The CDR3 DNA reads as TGTGCCAGCAGCCAGGGACTAGCGGGGGGGACAATAATAGCCTCTAGCACAGATACGCAGTATTTT.

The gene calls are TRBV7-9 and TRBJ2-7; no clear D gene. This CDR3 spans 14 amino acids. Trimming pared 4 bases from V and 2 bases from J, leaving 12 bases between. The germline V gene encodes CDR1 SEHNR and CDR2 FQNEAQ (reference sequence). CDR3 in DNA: TGTGCCAGCAGCTCCACCCCACGGGCCTACGAGCAGTACTTC. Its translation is CASSSTPRAYEQYF.

The CDR3 region is CAIRPQEGQGTEAFF. CDR3 DNA: TGTGCCATCAGGCCCCAGGAGGGGCAGGGCACTGAAGCTTTCTTT. This chain joins TRBV10-3 and TRBJ1-1, with D possibly being TRBD1 (5 bases). V was shortened by 6 bases and J by 4 bases, with 18 bases between the two germline ends. The CDR3 extends over 15 amino acids. Looked up from germline, CDR1 is ENHRY and CDR2 is SYGVKD.

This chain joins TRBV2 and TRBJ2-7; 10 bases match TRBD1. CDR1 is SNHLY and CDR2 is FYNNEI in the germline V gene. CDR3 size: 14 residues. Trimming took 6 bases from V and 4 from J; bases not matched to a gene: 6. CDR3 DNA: TGTGCCAGCAGCCTGCTGGGACAGGGGTACGAGCAGTACTTC. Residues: CASSLLGQGYEQYF.

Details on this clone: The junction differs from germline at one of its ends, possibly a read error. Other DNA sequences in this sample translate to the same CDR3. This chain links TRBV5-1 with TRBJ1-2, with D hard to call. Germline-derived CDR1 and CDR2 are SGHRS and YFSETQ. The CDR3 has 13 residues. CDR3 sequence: CASSLVPNYGYTF. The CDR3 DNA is TGCGCCAGCAGCTTGGTTCCTAATTATGGCTACACCTTC.

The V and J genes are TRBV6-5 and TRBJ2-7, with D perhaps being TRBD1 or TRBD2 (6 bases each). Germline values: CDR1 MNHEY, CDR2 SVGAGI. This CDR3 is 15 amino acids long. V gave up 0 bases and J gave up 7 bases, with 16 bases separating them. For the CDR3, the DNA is TGTGCCAGCAGTTACTCTCCGGGGGCGAGGGGAGAGCAGTACTTC. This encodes CASSYSPGARGEQYF.

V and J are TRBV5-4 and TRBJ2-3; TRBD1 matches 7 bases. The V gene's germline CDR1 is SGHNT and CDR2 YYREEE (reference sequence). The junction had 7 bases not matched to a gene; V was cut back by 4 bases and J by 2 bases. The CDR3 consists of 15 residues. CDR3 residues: CASSLRQGNTDTQYF. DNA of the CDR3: TGTGCCAGCAGCCTACGACAGGGAAACACAGATACGCAGTATTTT.

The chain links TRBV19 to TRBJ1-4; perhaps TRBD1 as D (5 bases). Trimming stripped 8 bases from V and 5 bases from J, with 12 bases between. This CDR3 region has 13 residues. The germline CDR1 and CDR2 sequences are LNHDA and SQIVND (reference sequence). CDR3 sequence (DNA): TGTGCCAGTTCCCAGGGAGGGAATGAAAAACTGTTTTTT. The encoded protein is CASSQGGNEKLFF. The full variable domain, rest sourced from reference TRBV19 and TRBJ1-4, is DGGITQSPKYLFRKEGQNVTLSCEQNLNHDAMYWYRQDPGQGLRLIYYSQIVNDFQKGDIAEGYSVSREKKESFPLTVTSAQKNPTAFYLCASSQGGNEKLFFGSGTQLSVL.

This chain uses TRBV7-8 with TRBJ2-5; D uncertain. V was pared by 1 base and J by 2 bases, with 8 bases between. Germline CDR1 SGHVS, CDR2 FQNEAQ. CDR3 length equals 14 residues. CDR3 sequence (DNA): TGTGCCAGCAGCTTAGTATGGCCTCAAGAGACCCAGTACTTC. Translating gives CASSLVWPQETQYF.

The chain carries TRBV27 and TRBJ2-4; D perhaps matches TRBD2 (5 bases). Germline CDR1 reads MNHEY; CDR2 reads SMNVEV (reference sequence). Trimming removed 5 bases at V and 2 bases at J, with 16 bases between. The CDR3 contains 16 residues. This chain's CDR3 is CASSNARGFTKNIQYF. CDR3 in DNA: TGTGCCAGCAGTAACGCTCGCGGGTTTACCAAAAACATTCAGTACTTC.

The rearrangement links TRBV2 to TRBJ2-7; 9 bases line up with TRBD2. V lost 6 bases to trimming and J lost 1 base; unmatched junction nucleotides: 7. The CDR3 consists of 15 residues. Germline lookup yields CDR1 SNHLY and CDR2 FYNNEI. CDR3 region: CASRVLLAGSYEQYF. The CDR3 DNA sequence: TGTGCCAGCAGGGTTTTACTAGCGGGTTCCTACGAGCAGTACTTC.

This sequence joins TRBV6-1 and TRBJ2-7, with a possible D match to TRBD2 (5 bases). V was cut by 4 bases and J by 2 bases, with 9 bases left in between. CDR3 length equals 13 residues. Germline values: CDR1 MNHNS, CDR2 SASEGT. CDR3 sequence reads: CASSVAGAYEQYF. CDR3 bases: TGTGCCAGCAGTGTGGCCGGGGCCTACGAGCAGTACTTC.

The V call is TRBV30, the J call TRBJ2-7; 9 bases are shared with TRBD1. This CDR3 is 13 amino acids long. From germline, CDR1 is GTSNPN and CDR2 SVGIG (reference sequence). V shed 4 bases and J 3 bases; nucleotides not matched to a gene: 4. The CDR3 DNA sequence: TGTGCCTGGAACTGGGGACAGGGCTACGAGCAGTACTTC. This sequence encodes CAWNWGQGYEQYF. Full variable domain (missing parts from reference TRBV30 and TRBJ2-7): SQTIHQWPATLVQPVGSPLSLECTVEGTSNPNLYWYRQAAGRGLQLLFYSVGIGQISSEVPQNLSASRPQDRQFILSSKKLLLSDSGFYLCAWNWGQGYEQYFGPGTRLTVT.

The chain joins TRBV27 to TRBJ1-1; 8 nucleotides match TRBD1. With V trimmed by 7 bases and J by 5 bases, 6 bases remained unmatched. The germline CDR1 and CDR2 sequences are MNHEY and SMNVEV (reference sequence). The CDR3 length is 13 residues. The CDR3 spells CASKTGGKTEAFF. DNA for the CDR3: TGTGCCAGCAAAACAGGGGGGAAAACTGAAGCTTTCTTT.

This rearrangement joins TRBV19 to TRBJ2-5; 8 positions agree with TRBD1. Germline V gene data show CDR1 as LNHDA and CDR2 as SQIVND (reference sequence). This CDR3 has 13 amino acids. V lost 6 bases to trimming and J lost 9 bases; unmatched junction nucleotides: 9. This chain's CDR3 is CASRETGGAAQYF. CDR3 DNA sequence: TGTGCCAGTAGAGAAACAGGGGGTGCGGCCCAGTACTTC.